This T cell receptor beta chain derives from a study of cytotoxic CD8 clonotypes in ibrutinib-treated CLL. For the study at large: Of the patients, eleven to twelve were relapsed/refractory, roughly 16 treatment-naive and 17 to 18 IGHV unmutated. Regarding the study as a whole: Clonality climbed at ibrutinib response, then dropped toward baseline at progression. The study found public clonotypes uncommon, contracting or stable on treatment.

This clone was seen just once. Its antigen is as yet unknown. As input for TCR beta libraries, roughly 2 micrograms of genomic DNA came from cryopreserved PBMCs. Some clones are missing from TCRdb's copy, which holds only in-frame ones; the method was immunoSEQ multiplex PCR. The data contain 120,000 to 150,000 clones, roughly 77% of them singletons. Material: PBMCs, obtained after 12 months of ibrutinib treatment. The origin of this receptor is a human donor with chronic lymphocytic leukemia.

CDR3 sequence reads: CATQAQTGNYGYTF. Here the CDR3 DNA reads TGCGCCACCCAAGCCCAAACAGGGAACTATGGCTACACCTTC. The chain is built from TRBV5-1 and TRBJ1-2; the D gene is possibly TRBD1 (6 bases). V gave up 9 bases and J gave up 2 bases, with 17 bases separating them. The CDR3 is made up of 14 amino acids. CDR1 and CDR2 (germline): SGHRS, YFSETQ.